This T cell receptor beta chain stems from a study of blood T cell repertoires in COVID-19. On the study more broadly: The samples span acute and convalescent COVID-19 from the United States, Italy and Spain.

CDR3 length equals 16 residues. Germline values: CDR1 SGHDT, CDR2 YYEEEE. V was clipped by 3 bases and J by 2 bases; unmatched bases: 6. Repertoires were generated with immunoSEQ multiplex PCR, while TCRdb's copy carries only in-frame clones and drops some. This sample yields tens of thousands of clones, of which more than 65% are seen a single time; around 28% belongs to the top ten. The sequenced sample was peripheral blood. The gene calls are TRBV5-6 and TRBJ2-3; 10 nucleotides match TRBD1. This TCR was recovered from a human donor in a cohort sampled during active COVID-19. CDR3 DNA: TGTGCCAGCAGCTCACCGGGACAGGGGACCACAGATACGCAGTATTTT. Translation gives CASSSPGQGTTDTQYF.